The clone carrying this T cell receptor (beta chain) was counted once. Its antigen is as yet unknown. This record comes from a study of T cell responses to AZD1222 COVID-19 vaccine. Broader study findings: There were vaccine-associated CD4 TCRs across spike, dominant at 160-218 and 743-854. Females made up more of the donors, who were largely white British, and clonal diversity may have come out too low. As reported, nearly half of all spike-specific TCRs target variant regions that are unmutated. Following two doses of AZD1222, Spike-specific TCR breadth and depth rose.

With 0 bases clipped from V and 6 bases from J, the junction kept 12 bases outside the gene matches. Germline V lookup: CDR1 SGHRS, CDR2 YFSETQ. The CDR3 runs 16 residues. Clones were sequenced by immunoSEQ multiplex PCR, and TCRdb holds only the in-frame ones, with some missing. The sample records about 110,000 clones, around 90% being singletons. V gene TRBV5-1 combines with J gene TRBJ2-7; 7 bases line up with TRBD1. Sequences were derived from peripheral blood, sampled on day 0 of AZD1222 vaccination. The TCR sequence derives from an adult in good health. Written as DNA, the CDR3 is TGCGCCAGCAGCTTGGACCCCGGGCGACAGGGTAGCGAGCAGTACTTC. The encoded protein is CASSLDPGRQGSEQYF.